The 26 T cell receptor beta chains below all came from one sample that was sequenced in a study of low-dose radiotherapy and immunotherapy resistance in tumors. First-strand cDNA used TRAV- and TRBV-specific primers, covering alpha and beta chains. The authors amplified TCRs for 20 to 25 PCR cycles with a constant-region primer and a V-primer adapter. TCRdb re-called the reads with MiXCR, one entry per CDR3 protein. The repertoire holds 10,000 to 15,000 distinct CDR3 sequences, with about three fifths as singletons. The receptors shown here come from a human donor with advanced metastatic prostate, ovarian, gallbladder or colorectal cancer (not recorded which). This table probably holds off-target reads from a library built for another chain.

CDR3 protein: CASSRQGGNQPQHF. In DNA, the CDR3 is TGTGCCAGCAGTCGACAGGGGGGCAATCAGCCCCAGCATTTT. The V gene is TRBV2, the J gene TRBJ1-5, with TRBD1 matching 9 bases. Germline V lookup: CDR1 SNHLY, CDR2 FYNNEI. The CDR3 runs to 14 residues. After removal of 5 bases from V and 2 bases from J, the junction contained 1 base not matched to a gene. The complete variable domain, with remaining parts taken from reference TRBV2 and TRBJ1-5, reads EPEVTQTPSHQVTQMGQEVILRCVPISNHLYFYWYRQILGQKVEFLVSFYNNEISEKSEIFDDQFSVERPDGSNFTLKIRSTKLEDSAMYFCASSRQGGNQPQHFGDGTRLSIL.

This clonotype was detected once. The chain couples TRBV5-6 to TRBJ2-7, with 12 bases matching TRBD2. V shed 4 bases, J shed 3 bases, and the junction held 11 bases outside the gene matches. Looked up from germline, CDR1 is SGHDT and CDR2 is YYEEEE. The CDR3 has 17 residues. Written as DNA, the CDR3 is TGTGCCAGCAGCCAGGGAACTAGCGGGAGGTTGGGCTACGAGCAGTACTTC. It encodes CASSQGTSGRLGYEQYF.

CDR3 sequence: CASSLRASDYGYTF. The CDR3 DNA reads as TGTGCCAGCAGTTTAAGGGCGTCAGACTATGGCTACACCTTC. The chain joins TRBV12-3 or TRBV12-4 to TRBJ1-2; D remains unclear. The CDR3 is made up of 14 amino acids. V dropped 2 bases and J dropped 3 bases, with 10 bases sitting between them.

The rearrangement uses TRBV20-1 and TRBJ2-7; TRBD1 matches at 8 bases. The CDR3 length is 10 residues. CDR1 and CDR2 (germline): DFQATT, SNEGSKA (reference sequence). The CDR3 loop is CRLGDRGQYF. DNA of the CDR3: TGCAGGCTAGGAGACAGGGGACAGTACTTC.

The V call is TRBV9, the J call TRBJ2-5; 10 bases are a match to TRBD1. The CDR3 has 15 amino acids. The J segment lost 3 bases and the V segment lost 0 bases, leaving 2 bases of the junction unmatched. Germline V gene sequence: CDR1 SGDLS, CDR2 YYNGEE. The CDR3 nucleotides read TGTGCCAGCAGCGTAGCTGGGACAGGGGAAGAGACCCAGTACTTC. Its translation is CASSVAGTGEETQYF.

This chain uses TRBV20-1 with TRBJ1-2; 7 positions match TRBD1. The CDR3 is 15 residues long. Per the germline V gene, CDR1 is DFQATT and CDR2 is SNEGSKA (reference sequence). Germline trimming cut 3 bases from V and 4 bases from J; bases unmatched to any gene: 11. The CDR3 nucleotides are TGCAGTGCTAGGGTGCGTGACAGGGCTTTCTATGGCTACACCTTC. It is translated as CSARVRDRAFYGYTF.

This clonotype has just a few counts. The rearrangement joins TRBV10-2 to TRBJ2-1; D uncertain. The CDR3 length is 13 residues. V was pared by 10 bases and J by 3 bases, with 13 bases between. The germline V gene encodes CDR1 WSHSY and CDR2 SAAADI. The CDR3 sequence is CAIGTEIYNEQFF. The CDR3 region has the DNA TGCGCCATCGGCACGGAAATCTACAATGAGCAGTTCTTC.

This clonotype came up a few times. This chain connects TRBV27 to TRBJ2-7; D is undetermined. The length of the CDR3 is 13 residues. CDR1 MNHEY and CDR2 SMNVEV come from the germline V gene (reference sequence). V dropped 5 bases and J dropped 0 bases, with 8 bases sitting between them. CDR3 coding DNA: TGTGCCAGCAGTCTGGCGAGCTCCTACGAGCAGTACTTC. It translates to CASSLASSYEQYF.

This sequence joins TRBV6-2 or TRBV6-3 and TRBJ1-1; D possibly corresponds to TRBD1 (5 bases). This CDR3 region has 16 residues. Germline V gene sequence: CDR1 MNHEY, CDR2 SVGEGT. V dropped 0 bases and J dropped 3 bases, with 14 bases sitting between them. The CDR3 here is CASSYSSSGGDTEAFF. In nucleotides, the CDR3 is TGTGCCAGCAGTTACTCGAGTAGTGGAGGGGACACTGAAGCTTTCTTT.

This clonotype showed up just a few times. The chain couples TRBV3-1 to TRBJ2-1; TRBD2 aligns across 10 bases. V was pared by 4 bases and J by 5 bases, with 8 bases of the junction left unmatched. CDR1 LGHDT and CDR2 YNNKEL come from the germline V gene (reference sequence). The CDR3 sequence is 16 residues long. The CDR3 DNA follows: TGTGCCAGCAGCCTCACGGCAGCGGGGGGGAACAATGAGCAGTTCTTC. Its protein product is CASSLTAAGGNNEQFF.

This chain links TRBV4-1 with TRBJ2-7; 7 positions agree with TRBD1. Germline trimming cut 3 bases from V and 0 bases from J; bases unmatched to any gene: 5. The CDR3 runs to 15 residues. Germline loops: CDR1 MGHRA, CDR2 YSYEKL. The CDR3 loop reads CASSQYTGASYEQYF. CDR3 bases: TGCGCCAGCAGCCAGTATACAGGGGCCTCCTACGAGCAGTACTTC.

The chain joins TRBV5-1 to TRBJ2-1; D is tentatively TRBD1 or TRBD2 (5 bases each). From germline, CDR1 is SGHRS and CDR2 YFSETQ. The CDR3 has 15 residues. V lost 5 bases to trimming and J lost 3 bases, with 15 bases between them. The CDR3 coding sequence is TGCGCCAGCAGTGAGGAGAGGGGTCTCTACAATGAGCAGTTCTTC. This codes for CASSEERGLYNEQFF. The complete variable domain, with remaining parts taken from reference TRBV5-1 and TRBJ2-1, reads KAGVTQTPRYLIKTRGQQVTLSCSPISGHRSVSWYQQTPGQGLQFLFEYFSETQRNKGNFPGRFSGRQFSNSRSEMNVSTLELGDSALYLCASSEERGLYNEQFFGPGTRLTVL.

This clonotype has a handful of counts. CDR3 bases: TGTGCCAGCAGTTTTATATACCGGGAGCAGTTCTTC. Residues: CASSFIYREQFF. The rearrangement links TRBV12-3 or TRBV12-4 to TRBJ2-1, with D unclear. Trimming took 3 bases from V and 10 from J, leaving 10 bases between them. This CDR3 has 12 amino acids.

This clonotype was seen a handful of times. The chain couples TRBV18 to TRBJ2-3; D is undetermined. The germline V gene encodes CDR1 KGHSH and CDR2 LQKENI. Trimming removed 3 bases from V and 2 bases from J, with 3 bases in between. This CDR3 spans 12 amino acids. The CDR3 region is CASSPYTDTQYF. Written as DNA, the CDR3 is TGTGCCAGCTCACCTTACACAGATACGCAGTATTTT.

This chain connects TRBV2 to TRBJ2-7; D is undetermined. The V end lost 3 bases, the J end lost 3 bases, and 15 bases lay between the germline ends. The CDR3 is 15 residues long. The germline gives CDR1 SNHLY, CDR2 FYNNEI. The CDR3: CASSDGGWTNYEQYF. CDR3 coding DNA: TGTGCCAGCAGTGACGGCGGTTGGACGAACTACGAGCAGTACTTC.

The chain couples TRBV6-2 or TRBV6-3 to TRBJ2-1; 9 bases fit TRBD2. J was trimmed by 5 bases and V by 6 bases; bases with no gene match: 8. This CDR3 comprises 15 residues. CDR1 MNHEY and CDR2 SVGEGT come from the germline V gene. The CDR3 DNA reads as TGTGCCAGCAGCGCAATGACTAGCGGCAACAATGAGCAGTTCTTC. Translating gives CASSAMTSGNNEQFF.

This rearrangement joins TRBV3-1 to TRBJ2-7, with D tentatively TRBD2 (5 bases). Per the germline V gene, CDR1 is LGHDT and CDR2 is YNNKEL (reference sequence). Trimming left V 4 bases short and J 0 bases short, with 13 bases between. The length of the CDR3 is 15 residues. CDR3 amino acids: CASSLTGILSYEQYF. Written as DNA, the CDR3 is TGTGCCAGCAGCCTGACCGGGATCCTCTCCTACGAGCAGTACTTC.

This clonotype was detected only a few times. This rearrangement joins TRBV5-1 to TRBJ1-5; D unclear. This CDR3 has 15 residues. CDR1 is SGHRS and CDR2 is YFSETQ in the germline V gene. Trimming took off 0 bases at V and 4 bases at J, with 11 bases between the two ends. The CDR3 DNA follows: TGCGCCAGCAGCTTGGAAGATCCCGCGAATCAGCCCCAGCATTTT. The encoded protein is CASSLEDPANQPQHF.

This CDR3 is CASSVEGTRNQPQHF. As DNA, the CDR3 is TGTGCCAGCAGCGTAGAGGGAACGAGGAATCAGCCCCAGCATTTT. The genes are TRBV9 and TRBJ1-5; no reliable D call. V lost 0 bases, J lost 4 bases, and 11 bases lay in between. CDR1 is SGDLS, CDR2 YYNGEE, per germline. The CDR3 has 15 residues.

This clonotype was detected only once. The CDR3 spells CASSVDEKPPLHF. CDR3 coding DNA: TGTGCCAGCAGCGTTGACGAGAAGCCACCCCTCCACTTT. V is TRBV28 and J is TRBJ1-6; D is ambiguous. The CDR3 covers 13 residues. Germline V gene lookup returns CDR1 MDHEN and CDR2 SYDVKM. The V gene lost 6 bases and the J gene lost 11 bases, with 14 bases spanning the gap.

This sequence joins TRBV6-2 or TRBV6-3 and TRBJ2-3; 8 positions match TRBD2. V dropped 8 bases and J dropped 6; count of bases not matched to a gene: 13. Germline values: CDR1 MNHEY, CDR2 SVGEGT. The CDR3 runs 15 residues. CDR3 protein: CASAPGAGGRDTQYF. For the CDR3, the DNA is TGTGCCAGCGCCCCGGGGGCGGGAGGCCGCGATACGCAGTATTTT.

This chain joins TRBV11-2 and TRBJ2-1; 8 bases map to TRBD1. This CDR3 spans 18 amino acids. CDR1 and CDR2 (germline): SGHAT, FQNNGV. After removal of 6 bases from V and 0 bases from J, the junction contained 13 bases not matched to a gene. CDR3 in amino acids: CASSDTSGTGSSYNEQFF. CDR3 sequence (DNA): TGTGCCAGCAGTGATACATCCGGGACAGGTAGCTCCTACAATGAGCAGTTCTTC.

This clonotype showed up just a few times. The chain recombines TRBV9 with TRBJ2-7; 11 bases align to TRBD1. Unmatched junction bases numbered 3, after V lost 4 bases and J lost 6 bases. The CDR3 loop spans 13 amino acids. Germline CDR1 and CDR2: SGDLS and YYNGEE. The CDR3 DNA is TGTGCCAGCAGCCGGACAGGGGGCTCCGAGCAGTACTTC. Protein: CASSRTGGSEQYF.

This clonotype was detected only a few times. J is TRBJ2-7 and V is TRBV29-1; 7 bases agree with TRBD2. The CDR3 totals 12 residues. V trimming: 4 bases; J trimming: 3 bases; junction bases outside the gene matches: 3. Germline V gene lookup returns CDR1 SQVTM and CDR2 ANQGSEA. The CDR3 protein is CSVATSFYEQYF. The DNA of the CDR3 is TGCAGCGTTGCGACTAGCTTCTACGAGCAGTACTTC.

This chain joins TRBV12-3 or TRBV12-4 and TRBJ2-1; D unclear. Trimming pared 3 bases from V and 7 bases from J, leaving 7 bases between. The length of the CDR3 is 12 residues. In DNA form, the CDR3 reads TGTGCCAGCAGTTTGGTGGGTAATGAGCAGTTCTTC. Residues: CASSLVGNEQFF.

The rearrangement uses TRBV28 and TRBJ1-3; no reliable D call. The CDR3 has 14 residues. V lost 5 bases and J lost 0, with 8 bases in between. The V gene's germline CDR1 is MDHEN and CDR2 SYDVKM. The CDR3, as DNA: TGTGCCAGCAGTGACCTCGGCTCTGGAAACACCATATATTTT. This codes for CASSDLGSGNTIYF. Full variable domain (remainder filled in from reference TRBV28 and TRBJ1-3): DVKVTQSSRYLVKRTGEKVFLECVQDMDHENMFWYRQDPGLGLRLIYFSYDVKMKEKGDIPEGYSVSREKKERFSLILESASTNQTSMYLCASSDLGSGNTIYFGEGSWLTVV.